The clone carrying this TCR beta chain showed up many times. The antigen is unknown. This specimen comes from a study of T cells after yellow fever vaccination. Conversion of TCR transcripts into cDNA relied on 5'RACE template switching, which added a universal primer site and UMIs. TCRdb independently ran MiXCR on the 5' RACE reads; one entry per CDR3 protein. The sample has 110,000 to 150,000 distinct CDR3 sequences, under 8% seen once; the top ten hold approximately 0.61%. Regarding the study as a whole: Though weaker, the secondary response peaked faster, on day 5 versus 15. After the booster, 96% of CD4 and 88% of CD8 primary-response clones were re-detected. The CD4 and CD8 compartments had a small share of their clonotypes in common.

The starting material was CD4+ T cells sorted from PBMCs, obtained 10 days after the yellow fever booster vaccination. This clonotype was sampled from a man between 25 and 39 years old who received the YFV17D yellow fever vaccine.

CDR3 coding DNA: TGTGCCAGCAGTTTGGTAGCGCAGCCCGGGGAGCTGTTTTTT. Translated, it gives CASSLVAQPGELFF. The chain combines TRBV28 with TRBJ2-2; a weak D match, TRBD2 (5 bases). The CDR3 is made up of 14 amino acids. Germline CDR1 and CDR2: MDHEN and SYDVKM. V was shortened by 3 bases and J by 6 bases, with 11 bases between the two germline ends.